This T cell receptor (beta chain) was documented in a study of T cells after yellow fever vaccination. Study-wide findings and caveats: Boosting was followed by the reappearance of most primary-vaccination clones (roughly 95% CD4, 70% to 90% CD8).

Remarks on this clonotype: Its specificity is not known. A much larger clonotype is one base distant, so this may be a read error.

TCRdb recomputed calls from the 5' RACE reads with MiXCR, one row per CDR3 protein. This table holds roughly 300,000 distinct CDR3 sequences, approximately 7% found once. The length of the CDR3 is 14 residues. With 4 bases removed from V and 9 bases from J, the gap between germline ends came to 17 bases. Germline loops: CDR1 SGHRS, CDR2 YFSETQ. The receptor comes from a man between 18 and 29 years old who received the YFV17D yellow fever vaccine. The chain recombines TRBV5-1 with TRBJ2-4, with a possible D match to TRBD2 (6 bases). The sample here was PBMCs, taken more than 40 days after the first yellow fever vaccination. For the CDR3, the DNA is TGCGCCAGCAGCCACGACATGGAGGAGGGCATTCAGTACTTC. Protein sequence: CASSHDMEEGIQYF.